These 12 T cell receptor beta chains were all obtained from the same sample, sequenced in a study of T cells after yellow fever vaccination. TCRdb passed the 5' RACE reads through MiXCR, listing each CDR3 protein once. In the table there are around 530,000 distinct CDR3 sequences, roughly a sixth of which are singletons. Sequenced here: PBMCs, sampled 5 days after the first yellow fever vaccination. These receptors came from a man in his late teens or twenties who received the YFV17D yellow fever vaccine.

In nucleotides, the CDR3 is TGTGCCAGCAGCCAAGGGCGTAGAGGCTACACCTTC. This gives the protein CASSQGRRGYTF. The chain recombines TRBV3-1 with TRBJ1-2, with D unresolved. Trimming took off 1 base at V and 8 bases at J, with 8 bases between the two ends. CDR3 size: 12 residues. The germline CDR1 and CDR2 sequences are LGHDT and YNNKEL (reference sequence).

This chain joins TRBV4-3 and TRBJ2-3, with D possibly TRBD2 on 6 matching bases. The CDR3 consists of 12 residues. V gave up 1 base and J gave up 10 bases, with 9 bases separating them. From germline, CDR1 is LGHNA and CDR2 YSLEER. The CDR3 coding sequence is TGCGCCAGCAGCCAAGCCGGGAGTGCGCAGTATTTT. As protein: CASSQAGSAQYF.

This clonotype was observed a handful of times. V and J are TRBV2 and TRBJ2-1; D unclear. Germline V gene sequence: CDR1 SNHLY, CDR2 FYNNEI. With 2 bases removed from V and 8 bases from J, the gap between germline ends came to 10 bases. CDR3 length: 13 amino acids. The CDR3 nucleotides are TGTGCCAGCAGTGAAATGGTTTGGCATGAGCAGTTCTTC. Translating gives CASSEMVWHEQFF.

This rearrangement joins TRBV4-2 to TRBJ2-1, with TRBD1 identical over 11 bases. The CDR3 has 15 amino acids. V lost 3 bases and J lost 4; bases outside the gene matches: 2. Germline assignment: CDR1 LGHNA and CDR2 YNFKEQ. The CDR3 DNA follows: TGTGCCAGCAGCCACGGGACAGGGGGATACAATGAGCAGTTCTTC. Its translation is CASSHGTGGYNEQFF.

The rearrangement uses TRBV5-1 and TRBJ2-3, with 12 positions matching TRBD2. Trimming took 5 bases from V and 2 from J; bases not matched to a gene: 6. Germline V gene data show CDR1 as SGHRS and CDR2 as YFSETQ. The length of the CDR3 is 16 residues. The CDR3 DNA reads TGCGCCAGCAGGCCCGGACTAGCGGGGAACACAGATACGCAGTATTTT. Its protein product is CASRPGLAGNTDTQYF. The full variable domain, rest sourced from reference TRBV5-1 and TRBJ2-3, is KAGVTQTPRYLIKTRGQQVTLSCSPISGHRSVSWYQQTPGQGLQFLFEYFSETQRNKGNFPGRFSGRQFSNSRSEMNVSTLELGDSALYLCASRPGLAGNTDTQYFGPGTRLTVL.

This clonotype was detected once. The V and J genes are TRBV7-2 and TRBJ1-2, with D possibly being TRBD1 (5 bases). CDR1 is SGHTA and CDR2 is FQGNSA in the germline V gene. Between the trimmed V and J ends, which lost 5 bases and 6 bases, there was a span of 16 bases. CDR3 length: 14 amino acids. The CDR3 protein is CASSPSRGADGYTF. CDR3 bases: TGTGCCAGCAGCCCGAGTCGAGGGGCCGATGGCTACACCTTC.

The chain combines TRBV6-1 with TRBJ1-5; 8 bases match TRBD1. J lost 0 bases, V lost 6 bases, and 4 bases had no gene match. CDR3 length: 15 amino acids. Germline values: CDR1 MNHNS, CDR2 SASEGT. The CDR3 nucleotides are TGTGCCAGCAGAGGGACAGGCAATAGCAATCAGCCCCAGCATTTT. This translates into CASRGTGNSNQPQHF.

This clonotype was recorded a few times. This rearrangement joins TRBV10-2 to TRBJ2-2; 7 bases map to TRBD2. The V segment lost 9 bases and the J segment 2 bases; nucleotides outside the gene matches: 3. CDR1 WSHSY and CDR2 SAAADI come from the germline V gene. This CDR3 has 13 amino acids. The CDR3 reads CASGGVNTGELFF. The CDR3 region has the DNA TGCGCCAGTGGGGGGGTTAACACCGGGGAGCTGTTTTTT.

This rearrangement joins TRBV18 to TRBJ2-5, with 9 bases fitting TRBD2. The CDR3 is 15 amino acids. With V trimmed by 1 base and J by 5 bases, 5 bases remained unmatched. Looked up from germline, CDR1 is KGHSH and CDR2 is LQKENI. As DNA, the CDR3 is TGTGCCAGCTCACCACAGAGTGCGGGAGGGGAGACCCAGTACTTC. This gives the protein CASSPQSAGGETQYF.

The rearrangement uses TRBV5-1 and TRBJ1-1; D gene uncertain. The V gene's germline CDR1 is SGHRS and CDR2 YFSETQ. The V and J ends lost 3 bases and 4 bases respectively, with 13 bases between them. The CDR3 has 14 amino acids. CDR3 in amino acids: CASSSQCVGTEAFF. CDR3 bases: TGCGCCAGCAGCTCACAGTGTGTTGGCACTGAAGCTTTCTTT.

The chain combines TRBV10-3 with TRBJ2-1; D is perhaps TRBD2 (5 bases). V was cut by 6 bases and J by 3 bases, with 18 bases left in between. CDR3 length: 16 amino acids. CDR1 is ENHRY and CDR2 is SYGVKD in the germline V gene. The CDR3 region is CAIREGSSYNYNEQFF. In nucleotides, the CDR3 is TGTGCCATCAGAGAAGGTTCTAGCTATAACTACAATGAGCAGTTCTTC.

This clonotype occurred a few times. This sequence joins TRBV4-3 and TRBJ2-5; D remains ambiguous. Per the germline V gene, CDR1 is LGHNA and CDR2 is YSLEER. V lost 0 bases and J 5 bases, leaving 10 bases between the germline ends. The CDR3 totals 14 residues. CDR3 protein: CASSQETAAETQYF. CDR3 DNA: TGCGCCAGCAGCCAAGAGACCGCGGCCGAGACCCAGTACTTC.